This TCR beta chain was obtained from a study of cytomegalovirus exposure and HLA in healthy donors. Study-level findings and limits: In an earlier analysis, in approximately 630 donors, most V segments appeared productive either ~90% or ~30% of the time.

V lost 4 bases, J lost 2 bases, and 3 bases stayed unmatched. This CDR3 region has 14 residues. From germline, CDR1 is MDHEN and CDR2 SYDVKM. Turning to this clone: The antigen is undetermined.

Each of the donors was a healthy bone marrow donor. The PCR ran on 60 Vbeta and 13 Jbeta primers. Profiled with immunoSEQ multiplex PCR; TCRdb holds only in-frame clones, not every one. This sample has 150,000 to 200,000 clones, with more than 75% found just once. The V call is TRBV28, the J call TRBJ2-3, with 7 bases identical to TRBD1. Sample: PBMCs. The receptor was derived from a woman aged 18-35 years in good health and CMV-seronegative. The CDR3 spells CASSSDRVTDTQYF. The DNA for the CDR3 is TGTGCCAGCAGTTCCGACAGGGTCACAGATACGCAGTATTTT.